Listed here are 19 T cell receptor beta chains from one sample, sequenced in a study of T cell changes during pregnancy in multiple sclerosis. Profiling relied on immunoSEQ multiplex PCR, and the TCRdb table lists in-frame clones only, not all of them. In the table there are fewer than 85,000 clones, 90% to 95% of which are singletons. The sequencing here drew on peripheral blood, taken in the second trimester of pregnancy. These receptors came from a female donor with multiple sclerosis, enrolled in a pregnancy study.

V and J are TRBV12-5 and TRBJ1-2; D is perhaps TRBD1 (6 bases). With 0 bases removed from V and 0 bases from J, the gap between germline ends came to 20 bases. CDR1 LGHNT and CDR2 FRNRAP come from the germline V gene. This CDR3 region has 19 residues. CDR3 region: CASGLVPGTLSTSNYGYTF. The CDR3 DNA is TGTGCTAGTGGTTTGGTACCCGGGACATTATCGACATCTAACTATGGCTACACCTTC.

The V call is TRBV6-1, the J call TRBJ2-5; D ambiguous. V dropped 6 bases and J dropped 4 bases, with 15 bases sitting between them. The length of the CDR3 is 14 residues. In germline, CDR1 is MNHNS, CDR2 SASEGT. CDR3 nucleotides: TGTGCCAGCAGGATACAGAGTGGGCGAGAGACCCAGTACTTC. This sequence encodes CASRIQSGRETQYF.

The rearrangement joins TRBV4-1 to TRBJ2-1; D possibly corresponds to TRBD1 (5 bases). The germline V gene encodes CDR1 MGHRA and CDR2 YSYEKL. V dropped 1 base and J dropped 4 bases, with 8 bases sitting between them. This CDR3 region has 14 residues. The CDR3 DNA sequence: TGCGCCAGCAGCCAAGGGCAGGGATACAATGAGCAGTTCTTC. This sequence encodes CASSQGQGYNEQFF.

The chain uses TRBV5-1 and TRBJ1-1; 9 nucleotides match TRBD1. CDR3 length: 16 amino acids. The germline gives CDR1 SGHRS, CDR2 YFSETQ. Unmatched junction bases numbered 10, after V lost 3 bases and J lost 4 bases. The CDR3 protein is CASSSGTGRLTTEAFF. CDR3 bases: TGCGCCAGCAGCTCCGGGACAGGGAGACTTACCACTGAAGCTTTCTTT. Full variable domain (rest looked up from reference TRBV5-1 and TRBJ1-1): KAGVTQTPRYLIKTRGQQVTLSCSPISGHRSVSWYQQTPGQGLQFLFEYFSETQRNKGNFPGRFSGRQFSNSRSEMNVSTLELGDSALYLCASSSGTGRLTTEAFFGQGTRLTVV.

This clone was found a few times. This chain connects TRBV7-2 to TRBJ2-7, with TRBD2 as a possible D gene (5 bases). CDR1 and CDR2 from the germline V gene are SGHTA and FQGNSA. The ends were cut back, 1 base at V and 1 base at J, with 14 bases in the middle. The CDR3 is 16 residues long. The CDR3 DNA is TGTGCCAGCAGCTTAGGATTCGGCGGGTCTTCCTACGAGCAGTACTTC. It encodes CASSLGFGGSSYEQYF.

The chain couples TRBV4-2 to TRBJ2-7; 8 bases are shared with TRBD2. V trimming: 0 bases; J trimming: 0 bases; junction bases outside the gene matches: 4. The germline V gene encodes CDR1 LGHNA and CDR2 YNFKEQ. The CDR3 consists of 16 residues. This chain's CDR3 is CASSQDRTSPSYEQYF. The CDR3 nucleotides read TGTGCCAGCAGCCAAGACAGGACTAGCCCCTCCTACGAGCAGTACTTC.

This chain links TRBV9 with TRBJ1-5; D unclear. V dropped 0 bases and J dropped 5 bases, with 6 bases sitting between them. Germline V gene sequence: CDR1 SGDLS, CDR2 YYNGEE. This CDR3 region has 13 residues. The DNA of the CDR3 is TGTGCCAGCAGCGTAGACAGCTATCAGCCCCAGCATTTT. This gives the protein CASSVDSYQPQHF.

Here the CDR3 reads CASSPGTRQPNEQFF. DNA for the CDR3: TGTGCCAGCAGCCCCGGGACTAGGCAACCCAATGAGCAGTTCTTC. The chain recombines TRBV7-9 with TRBJ2-1; 8 bases agree with TRBD2. CDR1 is SEHNR, CDR2 FQNEAQ, per germline (reference sequence). The CDR3 contains 15 residues. V was pared by 5 bases and J by 6 bases, with 9 bases of the junction left unmatched.

J is TRBJ2-1 and V is TRBV4-3, with 8 positions matching TRBD1. The junction had 5 bases not matched to a gene; V was cut back by 0 bases and J by 7 bases. Germline V gene sequence: CDR1 LGHNA, CDR2 YSLEER. The CDR3 covers 15 residues. CDR3 DNA: TGCGCCAGCAGCCAAGATGGCAGGGGGCTTAATGAGCAGTTCTTC. The encoded protein is CASSQDGRGLNEQFF.

This rearrangement joins TRBV5-1 to TRBJ2-1, with 11 positions matching TRBD2. The length of the CDR3 is 15 residues. Unmatched junction bases numbered 11, after V lost 6 bases and J lost 9 bases. The germline gives CDR1 SGHRS, CDR2 YFSETQ. CDR3 sequence reads: CASTASGRTFGEQFF. CDR3 nucleotides: TGCGCCAGCACCGCTAGCGGGAGGACCTTTGGTGAGCAGTTCTTC.

The gene calls are TRBV9 and TRBJ2-3; 8 bases agree with TRBD2. CDR3 size: 16 residues. J was trimmed by 8 bases and V by 3 bases; bases with no gene match: 14. Germline V CDR1 and CDR2: SGDLS, YYNGEE. The DNA for the CDR3 is TGTGCCAGCAGCGAACCGCTAGCGGGTGGGCACGGTACGCAGTATTTT. Amino acids: CASSEPLAGGHGTQYF.

The chain has TRBV27 and TRBJ2-2, with 8 bases that match TRBD1. The junction had 17 bases not matched to a gene; V was cut back by 6 bases and J by 2 bases. The CDR3 is 19 residues long. Germline V gene sequence: CDR1 MNHEY, CDR2 SMNVEV (reference sequence). The CDR3 spells CASSSGRGLLGLNTGELFF. CDR3 sequence (DNA): TGTGCCAGCAGCTCAGGCAGGGGGCTTCTGGGATTAAACACCGGGGAGCTGTTTTTT.

J is TRBJ2-1 and V is TRBV10-3; D is unresolved. V was trimmed by 2 bases and J by 0 bases, leaving 8 bases between them. The length of the CDR3 is 15 residues. Germline CDR1 and CDR2: ENHRY and SYGVKD. CDR3 residues: CAISEARSSYNEQFF. The DNA of the CDR3 is TGTGCCATCAGTGAGGCGCGGAGCTCCTACAATGAGCAGTTCTTC.

In this sample, this clone turned up a few times. The chain carries TRBV27 and TRBJ1-1; D not resolved. The CDR3 extends over 12 amino acids. The germline V and J ends were trimmed by 10 bases and 11 bases, with 20 bases remaining between them. Germline V CDR1 and CDR2: MNHEY, SMNVEV (reference sequence). The CDR3, as DNA: TGTGCCATCACCCCGGGGTCCGATTCGGCTTTCTTT. Protein product: CAITPGSDSAFF.

This chain links TRBV5-4 with TRBJ2-1, with TRBD1 as a possible D gene (5 bases). In germline, CDR1 is SGHNT, CDR2 YYREEE (reference sequence). The CDR3 length is 13 residues. Trimming pared 3 bases from V and 6 bases from J, leaving 10 bases between. CDR3 residues: CASSSTALNEQFF. Written as DNA, the CDR3 is TGTGCCAGCAGCTCGACAGCTCTCAATGAGCAGTTCTTC.

This clone was detected only a few times. The V gene is TRBV6-6, the J gene TRBJ1-1; D unresolved. The CDR3 is 13 amino acids. V lost 7 bases to trimming and J lost 0 bases, with 9 bases between them. CDR1 and CDR2 from the germline V gene are MNHNY and SVGAGI (reference sequence). CDR3 residues: CASKLYLNTEAFF. CDR3 bases: TGTGCCAGCAAACTGTATTTGAACACTGAAGCTTTCTTT.

This chain connects TRBV9 to TRBJ2-7; 12 bases map to TRBD2. Trimming at V came to 4 bases and at J to 0 bases, leaving 2 bases not matched to a gene. Germline V CDR1 and CDR2: SGDLS, YYNGEE. This CDR3 has 15 residues. The CDR3 DNA is TGTGCCAGCAGCCGGACTAGCGGGGACTCCTACGAGCAGTACTTC. Its translation: CASSRTSGDSYEQYF.

The chain is built from TRBV5-1 and TRBJ2-7; 14 bases match TRBD2. This CDR3 is 17 amino acids long. CDR1 is SGHRS and CDR2 is YFSETQ in the germline V gene. J was trimmed by 3 bases and V by 4 bases; bases with no gene match: 9. The CDR3 bases are TGCGCCAGCAGCGTCGGGACTAGCGGGAGTGTCGACTACGAGCAGTACTTC. It translates to CASSVGTSGSVDYEQYF.

This sequence joins TRBV5-1 and TRBJ2-2; possible D gene TRBD2, 5 bases. The CDR3 has 13 amino acids. V shed 0 bases and J shed 6 bases, with 6 bases lying between them. Germline V CDR1 and CDR2: SGHRS, YFSETQ. In DNA form, the CDR3 reads TGCGCCAGCAGCTTGGTACTAGCCGGGGAGCTGTTTTTT. Translated: CASSLVLAGELFF.